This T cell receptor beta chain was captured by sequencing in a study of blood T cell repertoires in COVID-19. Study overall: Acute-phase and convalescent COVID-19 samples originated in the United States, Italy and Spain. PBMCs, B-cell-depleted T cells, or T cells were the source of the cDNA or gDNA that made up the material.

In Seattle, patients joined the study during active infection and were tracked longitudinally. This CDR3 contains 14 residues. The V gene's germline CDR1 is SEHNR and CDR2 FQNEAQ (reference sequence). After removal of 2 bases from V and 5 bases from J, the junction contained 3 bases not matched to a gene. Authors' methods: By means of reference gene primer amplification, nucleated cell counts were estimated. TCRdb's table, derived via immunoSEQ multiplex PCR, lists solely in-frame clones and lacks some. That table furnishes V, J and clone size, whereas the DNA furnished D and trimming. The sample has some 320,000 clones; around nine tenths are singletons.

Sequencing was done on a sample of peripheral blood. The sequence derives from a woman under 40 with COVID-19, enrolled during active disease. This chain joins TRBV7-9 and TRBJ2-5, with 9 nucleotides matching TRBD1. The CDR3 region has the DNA TGTGCCAGCAGCTTAACAGGGGGCCGGGAGACCCAGTACTTC. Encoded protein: CASSLTGGRETQYF. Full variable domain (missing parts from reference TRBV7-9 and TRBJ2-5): DTGVSQNPRHKITKRGQNVTFRCDPISEHNRLYWYRQTLGQGPEFLTYFQNEAQLEKSRLLSDRFSAERPKGSFSTLEIQRTEQGDSAMYLCASSLTGGRETQYFGPGTRLLVL.